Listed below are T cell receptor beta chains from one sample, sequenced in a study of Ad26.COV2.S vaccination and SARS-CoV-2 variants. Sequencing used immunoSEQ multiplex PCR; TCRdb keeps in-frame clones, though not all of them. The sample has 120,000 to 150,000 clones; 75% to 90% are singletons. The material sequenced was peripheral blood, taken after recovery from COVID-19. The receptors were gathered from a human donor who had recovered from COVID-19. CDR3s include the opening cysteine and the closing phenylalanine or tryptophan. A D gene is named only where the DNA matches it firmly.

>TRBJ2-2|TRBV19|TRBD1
CASSRLDRGGTGELFF
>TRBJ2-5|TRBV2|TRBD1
CASRRTGRATQYF
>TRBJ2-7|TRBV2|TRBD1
CASSQGTGGSYEQYF
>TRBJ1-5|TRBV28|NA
CASSPTLRGRPAQHF
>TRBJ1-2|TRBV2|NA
CASTLGTDGGYTF
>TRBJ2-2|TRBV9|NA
CASSASVPGELFF
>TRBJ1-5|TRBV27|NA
CASSLSGVGQPQHF
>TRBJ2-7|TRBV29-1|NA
CSVEGLSYEQYF
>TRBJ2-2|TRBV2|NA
CASSTPRTAGELFF
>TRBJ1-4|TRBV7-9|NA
CASSSLTGTIPFPNEKLFF
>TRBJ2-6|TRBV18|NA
CASSPGGPGANVLTF
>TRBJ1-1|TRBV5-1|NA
CASSWEKNTEAFF
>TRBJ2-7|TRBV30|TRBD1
CAWTSLGGPTYEQYF
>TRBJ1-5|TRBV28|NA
CASIETGMGQPQHF
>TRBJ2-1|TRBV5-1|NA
CASSLTGYEQFF
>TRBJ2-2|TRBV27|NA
CASSDNTGELFF
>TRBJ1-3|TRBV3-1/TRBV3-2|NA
CASSQGSGNTIYF
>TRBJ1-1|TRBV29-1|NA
CSGIGMNTEAFF
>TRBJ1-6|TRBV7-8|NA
CASSLAGVVSSPLHF
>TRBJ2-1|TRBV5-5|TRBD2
CASSLIFSSGVVRNVNEQFF
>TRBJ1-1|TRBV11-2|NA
CASSLGLNTEAFF
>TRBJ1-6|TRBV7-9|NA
CASSLGGARPSPLHF
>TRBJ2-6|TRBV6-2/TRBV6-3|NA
CASGLGLLAGANVLTF
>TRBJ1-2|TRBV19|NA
CASSHDPDPLRYGYTF